These T cell receptor beta chains were read from a single sample in a study of response to subunit inactivated influenza vaccine. TCRdb re-called the RT-PCR reads with MiXCR, one entry per CDR3 protein. The sample lists more than 400,000 distinct CDR3 sequences, approximately 9.9% occurring once. The sequenced sample was PBMCs from blood, obtained about 40 days after vaccination. These receptors all come from a man in his fifties who received an inactivated influenza vaccine. The CDR3 runs from the conserved cysteine through the conserved F or W. D genes are given only for firm matches. Rows give clone size only sometimes, using once, few, many, or a class for an expanded clone.

abundance,j_gene,d_gene,v_gene,CDR3aa,CDR3nt
-,TRBJ2-1,TRBD2,TRBV20-1,CSASPSGSAIDEQFF,TGCAGTGCTAGTCCTAGCGGGAGCGCTATCGATGAGCAGTTCTTC
many,TRBJ1-1,-,TRBV7-2,CASSLNPEGEAFF,TGTGCCAGCAGCTTAAATCCGGAGGGTGAAGCTTTCTTT
-,TRBJ2-7,-,TRBV10-3,CAISGGWQVGGEQYF,TGTGCCATCAGTGGAGGATGGCAGGTCGGTGGCGAGCAGTACTTC
few,TRBJ2-1,TRBD1,TRBV6-1,CASSESRPGGSYNEQFF,TGTGCCAGCAGTGAATCTCGACCAGGGGGATCCTACAATGAGCAGTTCTTC
few,TRBJ2-1,-,TRBV7-2,CASSLAVYTSAPNNEQFF,TGTGCCAGCAGCTTAGCGGTCTACACGTCTGCTCCCAACAATGAGCAGTTCTTC
many,TRBJ2-7,TRBD1,TRBV28,CASSRQGRSYEQYF,TGTGCCAGCAGTCGACAGGGTAGGTCCTACGAGCAGTACTTC
-,TRBJ2-3,TRBD2,TRBV7-2,CASSSPGLATQYF,TGTGCCAGCAGCTCACCGGGACTAGCTACGCAGTATTTT
-,TRBJ2-3,-,TRBV5-1,CASSPTGPSMLADTQYF,TGCGCCAGCAGCCCAACCGGGCCCTCGATGCTGGCAGATACGCAGTATTTT
many,TRBJ2-7,-,TRBV6-5,CASSYASGHEQYF,TGTGCCAGCAGTTACGCTTCTGGACACGAGCAGTACTTC
many,TRBJ1-3,-,TRBV6-5,CASSYSRLGNTIYF,TGTGCCAGCAGTTACTCGCGACTCGGAAACACCATATATTTT
few,TRBJ1-3,TRBD1,TRBV7-3,CASSSTGVGNTIYF,TGTGCCAGCAGCTCGACAGGGGTTGGAAACACCATATATTTT
many,TRBJ2-1,TRBD2,TRBV10-2,CASSVNGRALGNEQFF,TGCGCCAGCAGTGTGAACGGGAGGGCCTTGGGGAATGAGCAGTTCTTC
-,TRBJ1-6,TRBD1,TRBV12-3/TRBV12-4,CASAPGQGPTPLHF,TGTGCCAGCGCACCGGGACAGGGCCCGACACCCCTCCACTTT
many,TRBJ1-4,TRBD1,TRBV7-9,CASSTGTGGGHEKLFF,TGTGCCAGCAGCACCGGGACAGGGGGCGGGCATGAAAAACTGTTTTTT
few,TRBJ1-2,-,TRBV11-2,CASSPRLGQTYGYTF,TGTGCCAGCAGCCCCAGGCTAGGTCAGACCTATGGCTACACCTTC
few,TRBJ2-5,TRBD2,TRBV10-3,CAISERTGTSGKYQETQYF,TGTGCCATCAGTGAGCGTACCGGGACTAGCGGGAAGTACCAAGAGACCCAGTACTTC
many,TRBJ2-1,TRBD1,TRBV4-3,CASSQGQGREQFF,TGCGCCAGCAGCCAGGGACAGGGAAGAGAGCAGTTCTTC
-,TRBJ2-1,TRBD1,TRBV27,CASSLVGQGINEQFF,TGTGCCAGCAGTTTGGTGGGACAGGGGATCAATGAGCAGTTCTTC
-,TRBJ1-2,-,TRBV7-2,CASSLAPRVDGYTF,TGTGCCAGCAGCTTAGCCCCCAGGGTGGATGGCTACACCTTC
few,TRBJ1-6,-,TRBV20-1,CSARETGPRNSPLHF,TGCAGTGCTAGAGAGACCGGGCCTAGGAATTCACCCCTCCACTTT
-,TRBJ1-5,-,TRBV7-9,CASSLGQVRQPQHF,TGTGCCAGCAGCTTGGGGCAGGTTCGCCAGCCCCAGCATTTT
many,TRBJ2-2,TRBD2,TRBV4-3,CASSQGSGTGELFF,TGCGCCAGCAGCCAAGGAAGCGGGACTGGGGAGCTGTTTTTT
-,TRBJ2-3,-,TRBV11-2,CASTSIEGWPQYF,TGTGCCAGCACCTCCATAGAGGGTTGGCCGCAGTATTTT
many,TRBJ1-4,-,TRBV6-5,CASSYSAQLIGEKLFF,TGTGCCAGCAGTTACTCGGCACAACTAATCGGTGAAAAACTGTTTTTT
few,TRBJ2-7,-,TRBV28,CASSPRVYEQYF,TGTGCCAGCAGCCCAAGGGTATACGAGCAGTACTTC
few,TRBJ2-5,TRBD2,TRBV28,CASAGVETQYF,TGTGCCAGCGCGGGAGTGGAGACCCAGTACTTC
-,TRBJ1-1,-,TRBV20-1,CSASGQANTEAFF,TGCAGTGCTAGCGGCCAGGCGAACACTGAAGCTTTCTTT
-,TRBJ1-1,-,TRBV4-1,CASSQAPGIKTEAFF,TGCGCCAGCAGCCAAGCACCAGGGATAAAAACTGAAGCTTTCTTT
many,TRBJ1-1,-,TRBV20-1,CSARSPGRDTEAFF,TGCAGTGCTAGATCCCCAGGGAGGGACACTGAAGCTTTCTTT
-,TRBJ2-1,-,TRBV29-1,CSVEDRGVPSYNEQFF,TGCAGCGTTGAAGATAGGGGGGTGCCTTCCTACAATGAGCAGTTCTTC
few,TRBJ2-1,-,TRBV4-3,CASSQASRNEQFF,TGCGCCAGCAGCCAGGCTAGCAGAAATGAGCAGTTCTTC
few,TRBJ2-5,TRBD2,TRBV29-1,CSALSGRSQETQYF,TGCAGCGCCCTTAGCGGGAGAAGCCAAGAGACCCAGTACTTC
many,TRBJ2-7,-,TRBV7-9,CASSSRGTSYEQYF,TGTGCCAGCAGCTCCCGGGGGACATCCTACGAGCAGTACTTC
many,TRBJ2-4,-,TRBV20-1,CSAQDSRDIQYF,TGCAGTGCTCAGGATAGCCGAGACATTCAGTACTTC
few,TRBJ1-4,-,TRBV6-7,CASIQSHEKLFF,TGTGCCAGCATCCAAAGCCATGAAAAACTGTTTTTT
many,TRBJ2-2,-,TRBV3-1,CASSPRGNTGELFF,TGTGCCAGCAGCCCTCGGGGGAACACCGGGGAGCTGTTTTTT
-,TRBJ2-7,TRBD1,TRBV6-2/TRBV6-3,CASSQGQGDPYEQYF,TGTGCCAGCAGCCAAGGACAGGGAGACCCCTACGAGCAGTACTTC
-,TRBJ2-1,-,TRBV5-1,CASSLGGEWNEQFF,TGCGCCAGCAGCTTGGGTGGCGAGTGGAATGAGCAGTTCTTC
few,TRBJ1-2,-,TRBV9,CASSSGDGYGYTF,TGTGCCAGCAGCTCAGGGGACGGCTATGGCTACACCTTC
few,TRBJ2-7,TRBD2,TRBV5-1,CASSLVLAGGPNEQYF,TGCGCCAGCAGCTTGGTGCTAGCGGGAGGGCCTAACGAGCAGTACTTC
-,TRBJ2-6,TRBD1,TRBV7-3,CASSLEPGTGFSGANVLTF,TGTGCCAGCAGCTTAGAGCCCGGGACAGGATTCTCTGGGGCCAACGTCCTGACTTTC
few,TRBJ2-5,TRBD1,TRBV10-2,CASRLGQGQTQYF,TGCGCCAGCAGACTTGGACAGGGGCAGACCCAGTACTTC
-,TRBJ1-6,-,TRBV6-1,CASKDKNHSPLHF,TGTGCCAGCAAGGATAAGAACCATTCACCCCTCCACTTT
many,TRBJ2-2,-,TRBV7-9,CASSLGTFNTGELFF,TGTGCCAGCAGCCTCGGGACTTTCAACACCGGGGAGCTGTTTTTT
-,TRBJ2-5,-,TRBV4-1,CASSQVTPSQETQYF,TGCGCCAGCAGCCAAGTGACGCCCTCCCAAGAGACCCAGTACTTC
-,TRBJ1-2,TRBD1,TRBV7-9,CASSPGTGGDSGYTF,TGTGCCAGCAGCCCGGGGACAGGGGGCGATTCTGGCTACACCTTC
-,TRBJ2-3,TRBD2,TRBV6-1,CASILAGGLASDTQYF,TGTGCCAGCATACTAGCGGGAGGGCTTGCCTCAGATACGCAGTATTTT
-,TRBJ2-5,-,TRBV2,CASSVNGRETQYF,TGTGCCAGCAGCGTTAATGGGAGGGAGACCCAGTACTTC
many,TRBJ2-5,TRBD2,TRBV29-1,CSVEPTTVWRGGMETQYF,TGCAGCGTTGAACCGACCACCGTCTGGCGGGGGGGCATGGAGACCCAGTACTTC
once,TRBJ1-1,-,TRBV29-1,CSATTWGTEAFF,TGCAGCGCTACGACGTGGGGCACTGAAGCTTTCTTT
-,TRBJ2-1,-,TRBV7-3,CASSPGTRSDEQFF,TGTGCCAGCAGCCCAGGGACCCGAAGTGATGAGCAGTTCTTC
few,TRBJ1-1,TRBD1,TRBV16,CASSPGTGGLAFF,TGTGCCAGCAGCCCTGGGACAGGGGGCTTGGCTTTCTTT
-,TRBJ2-3,TRBD2,TRBV5-1,CASRSPGLARDTDTQYF,TGCGCCAGCAGATCTCCGGGACTAGCGCGTGACACAGATACGCAGTATTTT
-,TRBJ2-5,-,TRBV11-2,CASSPKRETQYF,TGTGCCAGCAGCCCTAAACGGGAGACCCAGTACTTC